The 16 T cell receptor beta chains in this list originate from one sample, sequenced in a study of T cell responses to AZD1222 COVID-19 vaccine. Some clones are missing from TCRdb's copy, which holds only in-frame ones; the method was immunoSEQ multiplex PCR. The table has about 100,000 clones, roughly 85% seen once; the top ten hold 4.5% to 5.5%. The specimen comprised peripheral blood, sampled 28 days after the second AZD1222 dose. These receptors were taken from an adult who received the AZD1222 COVID-19 vaccine.

V is TRBV4-3 and J is TRBJ2-2, with TRBD1 identical over 9 bases. The length of the CDR3 is 18 residues. Germline V lookup: CDR1 LGHNA, CDR2 YSLEER. Trimming at V came to 3 bases and at J to 4 bases, leaving 12 bases not matched to a gene. CDR3 amino acids: CASSHNLGTGRSTGELFF. Written as DNA, the CDR3 is TGCGCCAGCAGCCATAACCTCGGGACAGGGAGGAGCACCGGGGAGCTGTTTTTT.

This chain links TRBV30 with TRBJ2-7, with 10 bases matching TRBD2. The CDR3 consists of 16 residues. Looked up from germline, CDR1 is GTSNPN and CDR2 is SVGIG (reference sequence). V shed 1 base and J 0 bases; nucleotides not matched to a gene: 6. This chain's CDR3 is CAWSALSGRSSYEQYF. The CDR3 region has the DNA TGTGCCTGGAGTGCCCTTAGCGGGAGGAGCTCCTACGAGCAGTACTTC.

This clone appeared a few times. The rearrangement joins TRBV21-1 to TRBJ2-7; whether TRBD1, the table's D call, matches the DNA was not checked. TRBV21-1 is a pseudogene locus. This CDR3 contains 14 residues. The CDR3 reads CASSVNRAFYEQYF. The CDR3 DNA follows: TGTGCCAGCAGCGTAAACAGGGCGTTCTACGAGCAGTACTTC.

This clone was detected only once. This rearrangement joins TRBV5-1 to TRBJ2-7; D is unclear. CDR3 length: 14 amino acids. V was pared by 4 bases and J by 2 bases, with 13 bases between. Germline-derived CDR1 and CDR2 are SGHRS and YFSETQ. CDR3 protein: CASSLDGPTYEQYF. CDR3 DNA sequence: TGCGCCAGCAGCCTGGACGGTCCTACCTACGAGCAGTACTTC.

This chain joins TRBV2 and TRBJ2-7; a weak D match, TRBD2 (5 bases). Germline-derived CDR1 and CDR2 are SNHLY and FYNNEI. CDR3 length: 13 residues. The germline V and J ends were trimmed by 8 bases and 3 bases, with 14 bases remaining between them. The chain's CDR3 is CASVPAGSYEQYF. CDR3 bases: TGTGCCAGCGTCCCGGCGGGCAGCTACGAGCAGTACTTC.

The chain combines TRBV19 with TRBJ2-3; D perhaps matches TRBD2 (5 bases). The CDR3 totals 14 residues. V was pared by 4 bases and J by 0 bases, with 8 bases between. The germline V gene has CDR1 LNHDA and CDR2 SQIVND (reference sequence). The CDR3 loop reads CASSRRASTDTQYF. In nucleotides, the CDR3 is TGTGCCAGTAGTAGGCGGGCGAGCACAGATACGCAGTATTTT.

This chain joins TRBV5-4 and TRBJ2-3; tentative D call: TRBD1 (6 bases). Trimming cost V 4 bases and J 0 bases, with 15 bases left between them. This CDR3 comprises 16 residues. The germline V gene has CDR1 SGHNT and CDR2 YYREEE (reference sequence). The CDR3 protein is CASSTGAGVSTDTQYF. DNA for the CDR3: TGTGCCAGCAGCACTGGGGCAGGGGTTAGCACAGATACGCAGTATTTT.

The chain uses TRBV2 and TRBJ2-3; D is possibly TRBD2 (6 bases). Germline CDR1 is SNHLY and CDR2 is FYNNEI. The CDR3 is 16 residues long. Here the CDR3 DNA reads TGTGTCCCCAGCCCCGCGGGGCGAAATAGCACAGATACGCAGTATTTT. This codes for CVPSPAGRNSTDTQYF.

The chain carries TRBV12-3 or TRBV12-4 and TRBJ2-5; a possible D gene is TRBD2 (5 bases). The V end was cut by 3 bases, the J end by 3 bases, with 8 bases between. CDR3 length: 13 residues. The CDR3 here is CASSFLAEETQYF. The CDR3 DNA is TGTGCCAGCAGTTTCCTAGCAGAAGAGACCCAGTACTTC.

The chain carries TRBV6-5 and TRBJ2-7; 8 nucleotides align to TRBD1. There are 14 residues in the CDR3. The V gene's germline CDR1 is MNHEY and CDR2 SVGAGI. The V gene end was trimmed by 6 bases and the J gene end by 5 bases; junction bases not matched to a gene: 9. This CDR3 is CASSPVGRGHEQYF. Written as DNA, the CDR3 is TGTGCCAGCAGCCCCGTCGGCAGGGGGCACGAGCAGTACTTC.

This clone was observed a few times. This chain connects TRBV6-5 to TRBJ2-7; 8 nucleotides align to TRBD1. The CDR3 contains 15 residues. Germline V lookup: CDR1 MNHEY, CDR2 SVGAGI. Unmatched junction bases numbered 10, after V lost 5 bases and J lost 4 bases. The CDR3 spells CASSPGQGLVYEQYF. The CDR3 region has the DNA TGTGCCAGCAGTCCCGGACAGGGCCTTGTTTACGAGCAGTACTTC.

The chain links TRBV29-1 to TRBJ2-2; D not certain. The CDR3 has 14 residues. The V gene lost 6 bases and the J gene lost 0 bases, with 11 bases spanning the gap. Germline V gives CDR1 SQVTM, CDR2 ANQGSEA. The CDR3 region is CSVQTDTNTGELFF. The CDR3 DNA follows: TGCAGCGTGCAGACGGATACGAACACCGGGGAGCTGTTTTTT.

In this sample, this clone turned up once. V usage is TRBV29-1 and J usage is TRBJ1-2; D may be TRBD1 (6 bases). Trimming shortened V by 8 bases and J by 7 bases, and 8 bases separated the two germline ends. This CDR3 is built from 9 residues. Germline assignment: CDR1 SQVTM and CDR2 ANQGSEA. The CDR3 DNA sequence: TGCAGCTTCAGGGGTGGCTACACCTTC. Translating it yields CSFRGGYTF.

The V gene is TRBV2, the J gene TRBJ1-1, with D unresolved. Germline loops: CDR1 SNHLY, CDR2 FYNNEI. The CDR3 runs to 12 residues. V lost 8 bases and J lost 1, with 8 bases in between. CDR3 residues: CASREPNTEAFF. In DNA, the CDR3 is TGTGCCAGCCGGGAACCGAACACTGAAGCTTTCTTT.

This clone was seen only once. This sequence joins TRBV6-6 and TRBJ2-7; D gene ambiguous. From germline, CDR1 is MNHNY and CDR2 SVGAGI (reference sequence). V was pared by 2 bases and J by 2 bases, with 7 bases between. This CDR3 spans 13 amino acids. For the CDR3, the DNA is TGTGCCAGCAGTTACGAGGATCCCTACGAGCAGTACTTC. This encodes CASSYEDPYEQYF.

The chain combines TRBV7-8 with TRBJ1-4, with 9 bases lining up with TRBD1. This CDR3 contains 14 residues. Germline values: CDR1 SGHVS, CDR2 FQNEAQ. The V segment lost 4 bases and the J segment 6 bases; nucleotides outside the gene matches: 3. The CDR3 coding sequence is TGTGCCAGCAGCTCGGGACAGGGCTATGAAAAACTGTTTTTT. It translates to CASSSGQGYEKLFF.